Shown below are 18 T cell receptor beta chains from a single sample sequenced in a study of T cells in Graves' hyperthyroidism and ophthalmopathy. Amplified regions were TCR beta CDR3 sequences from RNA transcripts. TCR CDR3 underwent first-round RT-PCR with the HTBI primer set. Using its own MiXCR run on the multiplex PCR reads, TCRdb lists one record per CDR3 protein. The data contain more than 300,000 distinct CDR3 sequences, approximately 13% of them singletons. The sample comprised blood. These receptors were obtained from a woman between 18 and 29 years old with Graves' hyperthyroidism.

About this clonotype: A much larger clone differs by one base, so this may be a read error. The chain carries TRBV20-1 and TRBJ2-1, with 8 bases lining up with TRBD2. Germline V gene data show CDR1 as DFQATT and CDR2 as SNEGSKA (reference sequence). There are 13 residues in the CDR3. CDR3 protein: CSVLAASYSEQFF. In nucleotides, the CDR3 is TGCAGTGTACTAGCGGCCTCCTACAGTGAGCAGTTCTTC.

This clonotype has ten or more counts. This sequence joins TRBV18 and TRBJ2-1; weak D call: TRBD2 (5 bases). CDR1 is KGHSH, CDR2 LQKENI, per germline. With 0 bases removed from V and 2 bases from J, the gap between germline ends came to 5 bases. The CDR3 length is 14 residues. The CDR3 reads CASSPPGAYNEQFF. The DNA of the CDR3 is TGTGCCAGCTCACCACCCGGGGCCTACAATGAGCAGTTCTTC.

This clonotype was seen many times. The J gene is TRBJ2-1, the V gene TRBV6-5; D gene unclear. The V end was cut by 0 bases, the J end by 9 bases, with 9 bases between. Germline CDR1 is MNHEY and CDR2 is SVGAGI. The CDR3 length is 13 residues. The DNA of the CDR3 is TGTGCCAGCAGTTACTCCGGAGTCGGTGAGCAGTTCTTC. Its translation: CASSYSGVGEQFF.

In regard to this clonotype: In this CDR3 the conserved last residue, phenylalanine or tryptophan, is missing, so a read error is likely. The gene calls are TRBV6-1 and TRBJ2-1, with a tentative D call TRBD2 (6 bases). The V gene's germline CDR1 is MNHNS and CDR2 SASEGT. V lost 0 bases and J 8 bases, leaving 14 bases between the germline ends. This CDR3 region has 15 residues. The CDR3 region is CASSEAGRSWDEQFS. In DNA form, the CDR3 reads TGTGCCAGCAGTGAAGCGGGGAGGTCATGGGATGAGCAGTTCTCC.

This clonotype was detected ten times or more. This chain connects TRBV28 to TRBJ1-1; D remains unclear. Germline CDR1 MDHEN, CDR2 SYDVKM. This CDR3 has 13 residues. With 7 bases removed from V and 5 bases from J, the gap between germline ends came to 14 bases. DNA of the CDR3: TGTGCCAGCAAGGGAGCAAGGTGGACTGAAGCTTTCTTT. This gives the protein CASKGARWTEAFF.

The sample holds a few counts of this clonotype. The J gene is TRBJ2-2, the V gene TRBV5-1; no clear D gene. The CDR3 spans 15 residues. Germline CDR1 and CDR2: SGHRS and YFSETQ. V gave up 0 bases and J gave up 0 bases, with 6 bases separating them. CDR3 in DNA: TGCGCCAGCAGCTTGGGCAGGCCGAACACCGGGGAGCTGTTTTTT. Its protein is CASSLGRPNTGELFF.

The V gene is TRBV6-2 or TRBV6-3, the J gene TRBJ2-2, with D uncertain. V gave up 7 bases and J gave up 8 bases, with 14 bases separating them. CDR1 MNHEY and CDR2 SVGEGT come from the germline V gene. The CDR3 runs to 13 residues. CDR3 loop: CASTQAPTGELFF. The CDR3 coding sequence is TGTGCCAGCACCCAGGCCCCTACAGGGGAGCTGTTTTTT.

Ten or more counts support this clonotype. The chain combines TRBV10-3 with TRBJ2-5, with unresolved D. This CDR3 contains 14 residues. V lost 2 bases and J lost 3, with 10 bases in between. CDR1 ENHRY and CDR2 SYGVKD come from the germline V gene. The CDR3 sequence: CAISETQAKETQYF. DNA of the CDR3: TGTGCCATCAGTGAGACCCAGGCCAAAGAGACCCAGTACTTC.

J is TRBJ1-2 and V is TRBV5-5; D remains unclear. Trimming removed 4 bases from V and 0 bases from J, with 10 bases in between. The CDR3 covers 14 residues. The germline gives CDR1 SGHKS, CDR2 YYEKEE (reference sequence). The CDR3 DNA is TGTGCCAGCAGCGGACCGGGGTCTAACTATGGCTACACCTTC. As protein: CASSGPGSNYGYTF. Filled out from reference TRBV5-5 and TRBJ1-2, the complete variable domain reads DAGVTQSPTHLIKTRGQQVTLRCSPISGHKSVSWYQQVLGQGPQFIFQYYEKEERGRGNFPDRFSARQFPNYSSELNVNALLLGDSALYLCASSGPGSNYGYTFGSGTRLTVV.

In its sample, this clonotype was seen many times. The V gene is TRBV20-1, the J gene TRBJ2-7; 8 nucleotides line up with TRBD1. V lost 2 bases and J lost 3; bases outside the gene matches: 3. This CDR3 is built from 13 residues. Germline values: CDR1 DFQATT, CDR2 SNEGSKA (reference sequence). CDR3 loop: CSARPDRDYEQYF. DNA of the CDR3: TGCAGTGCTAGACCGGACAGGGACTACGAGCAGTACTTC.

This clonotype was seen many times. DNA for the CDR3: TGTGCCAGCAGTTTAGCAAGCGGGAATCAGCCCCAGCATTTT. Encoded protein: CASSLASGNQPQHF. This chain links TRBV12-3 or TRBV12-4 with TRBJ1-5; D unresolved. V lost 0 bases, J lost 4 bases, and 7 bases lay in between. CDR3 length: 14 residues.

This clonotype has a handful of counts. CDR3 sequence: CASSMETGVIYEQYF. The CDR3 region has the DNA TGTGCCAGTAGTATGGAGACAGGGGTCATTTACGAGCAGTACTTC. The J gene is TRBJ2-7, the V gene TRBV19; TRBD1 matches 8 bases. The germline V gene has CDR1 LNHDA and CDR2 SQIVND (reference sequence). The CDR3 loop spans 15 amino acids. Germline trimming cut 3 bases from V and 4 bases from J; bases unmatched to any gene: 8.

This clonotype was seen repeatedly, ten times or more. The CDR3 reads CASSFGRELIYNEQFF. In nucleotides, the CDR3 is TGTGCCAGCAGTTTTGGGCGGGAGCTCATCTACAATGAGCAGTTCTTC. The gene calls are TRBV12-3 or TRBV12-4 and TRBJ2-1, with 7 bases matching TRBD2. Trimming removed 3 bases from V and 3 bases from J; junction bases left unmatched: 8. The CDR3 contains 16 residues.

This clonotype has at least ten counts. The rearrangement links TRBV7-2 to TRBJ2-7; TRBD2 is a possible D gene (6 bases). The CDR3 is 13 residues long. Germline V gives CDR1 SGHTA, CDR2 FQGNSA. Trimming took 5 bases from V and 5 from J, leaving 13 bases between them. CDR3 DNA: TGTGCCAGCAGCACTAGCATAACCGACGAGCAGTACTTC. Its protein product is CASSTSITDEQYF.

In regard to this clonotype: Given a much more abundant clone one base away, this may be a read error. This chain uses TRBV24-1 with TRBJ1-2; D ambiguous. Germline CDR1 reads KGHDR; CDR2 reads SFDVKD. CDR3 length: 13 amino acids. CDR3 region: CATSDQDYYSYTF. The CDR3 nucleotides read TGTGCCACCAGTGACCAGGACTACTATAGCTACACCTTC.

The sample holds many counts of this clonotype. In DNA, the CDR3 is TGTGCCAGCTCACCAGAGGGCAGGGGGCTCGGCTACACCTTC. This encodes CASSPEGRGLGYTF. J is TRBJ1-2 and V is TRBV18, with 8 positions matching TRBD1. Germline assignment: CDR1 KGHSH and CDR2 LQKENI. Trimming cost V 2 bases and J 8 bases; bases outside gene matches: 7. The CDR3 runs to 14 residues.

The chain joins TRBV16 to TRBJ1-2, with D tentatively TRBD1 (5 bases). The CDR3 is 17 residues long. Germline CDR1 reads KGHSY; CDR2 reads FQNENV. The germline V and J ends were trimmed by 2 bases and 2 bases, with 18 bases remaining between them. The CDR3 DNA reads TGTGCCAGCAGCCAACAAGTAGACAGCACAGTGAACTATGGCTACACCTTC. Its protein product is CASSQQVDSTVNYGYTF.

The chain recombines TRBV28 with TRBJ2-2, with 8 bases aligning to TRBD2. The CDR3 has 15 residues. Germline values: CDR1 MDHEN, CDR2 SYDVKM. The junction had 12 bases not matched to a gene; V was cut back by 4 bases and J by 11 bases. In DNA, the CDR3 is TGTGCCAGCAGTTCCCATTCACTAGCGGCCGTCGAGCTGTTTTTT. Translation: CASSSHSLAAVELFF.